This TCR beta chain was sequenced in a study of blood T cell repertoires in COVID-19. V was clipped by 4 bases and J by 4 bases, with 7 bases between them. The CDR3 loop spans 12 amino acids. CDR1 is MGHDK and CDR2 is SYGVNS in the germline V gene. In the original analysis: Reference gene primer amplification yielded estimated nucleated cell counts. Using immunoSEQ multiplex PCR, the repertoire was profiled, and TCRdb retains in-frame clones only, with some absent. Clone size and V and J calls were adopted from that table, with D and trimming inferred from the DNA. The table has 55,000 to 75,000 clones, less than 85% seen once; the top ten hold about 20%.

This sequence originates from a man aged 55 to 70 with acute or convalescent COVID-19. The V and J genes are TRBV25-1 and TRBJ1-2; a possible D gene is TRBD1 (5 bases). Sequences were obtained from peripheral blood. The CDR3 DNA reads TGTGCCAGCAGTGCGGGGGTCTATGGCTACACCTTC. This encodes CASSAGVYGYTF.